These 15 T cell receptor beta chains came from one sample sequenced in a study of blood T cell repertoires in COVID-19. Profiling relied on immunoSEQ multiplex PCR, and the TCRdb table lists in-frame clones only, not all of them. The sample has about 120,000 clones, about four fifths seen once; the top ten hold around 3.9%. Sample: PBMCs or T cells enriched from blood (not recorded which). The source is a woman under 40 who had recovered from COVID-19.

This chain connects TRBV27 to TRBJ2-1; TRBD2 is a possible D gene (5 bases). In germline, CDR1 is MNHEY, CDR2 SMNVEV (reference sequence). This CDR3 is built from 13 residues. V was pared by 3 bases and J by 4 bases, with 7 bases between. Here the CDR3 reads CASSFRTYNEQFF. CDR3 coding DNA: TGTGCCAGCAGTTTTAGGACTTACAATGAGCAGTTCTTC.

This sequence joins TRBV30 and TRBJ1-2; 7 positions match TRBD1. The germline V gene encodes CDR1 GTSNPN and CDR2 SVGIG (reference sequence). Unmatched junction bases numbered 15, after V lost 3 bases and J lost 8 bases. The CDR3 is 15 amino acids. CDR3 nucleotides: TGTGCCTGGAGCGTTCGACAGGGCATAGATAAAGGCTACACCTTC. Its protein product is CAWSVRQGIDKGYTF.

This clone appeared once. The DNA of the CDR3 is TGTGCCAGTACCTTCAGGGCAGCTCCCACCGGGGAGCTGTTTTTT. It yields the protein CASTFRAAPTGELFF. J is TRBJ2-2 and V is TRBV19; the D gene is possibly TRBD1 (5 bases). In germline, CDR1 is LNHDA, CDR2 SQIVND (reference sequence). Trimming took off 7 bases at V and 4 bases at J, with 16 bases between the two ends. The CDR3 runs to 15 residues.

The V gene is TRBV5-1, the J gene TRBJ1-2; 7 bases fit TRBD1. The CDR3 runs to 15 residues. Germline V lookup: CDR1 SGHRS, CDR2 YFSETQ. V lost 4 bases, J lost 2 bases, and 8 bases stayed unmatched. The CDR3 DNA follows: TGCGCCAGCAGCCGGGGACAGCGAGGCAACTATGGCTACACCTTC. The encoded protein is CASSRGQRGNYGYTF.

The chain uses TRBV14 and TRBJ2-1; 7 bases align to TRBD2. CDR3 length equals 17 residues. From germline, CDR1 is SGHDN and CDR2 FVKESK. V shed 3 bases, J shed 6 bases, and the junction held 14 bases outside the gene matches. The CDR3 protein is CASSQELANSLGNEQFF. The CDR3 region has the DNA TGTGCCAGCAGCCAGGAACTAGCGAATAGTCTCGGCAATGAGCAGTTCTTC.

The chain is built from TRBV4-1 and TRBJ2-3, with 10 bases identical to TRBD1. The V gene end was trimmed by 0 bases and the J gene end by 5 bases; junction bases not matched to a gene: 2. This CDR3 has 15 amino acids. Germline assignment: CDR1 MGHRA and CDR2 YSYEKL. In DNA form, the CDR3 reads TGCGCCAGCAGCCAAGATCGGACAGGGGGAGATACGCAGTATTTT. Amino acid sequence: CASSQDRTGGDTQYF.

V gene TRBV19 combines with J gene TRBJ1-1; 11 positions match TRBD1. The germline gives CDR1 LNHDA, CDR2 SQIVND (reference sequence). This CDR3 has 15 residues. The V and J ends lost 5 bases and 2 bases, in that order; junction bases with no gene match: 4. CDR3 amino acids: CASSVGTGGNTEAFF. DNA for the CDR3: TGTGCCAGTAGTGTCGGGACAGGGGGTAACACTGAAGCTTTCTTT. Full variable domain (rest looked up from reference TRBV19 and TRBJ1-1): DGGITQSPKYLFRKEGQNVTLSCEQNLNHDAMYWYRQDPGQGLRLIYYSQIVNDFQKGDIAEGYSVSREKKESFPLTVTSAQKNPTAFYLCASSVGTGGNTEAFFGQGTRLTVV.

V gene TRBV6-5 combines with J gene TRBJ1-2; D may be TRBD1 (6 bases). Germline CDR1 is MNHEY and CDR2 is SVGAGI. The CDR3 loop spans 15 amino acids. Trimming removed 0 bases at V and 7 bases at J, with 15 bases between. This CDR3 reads CASSYSHRVVFGYTF. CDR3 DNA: TGTGCCAGCAGTTACTCGCACAGGGTAGTCTTTGGCTACACCTTC.

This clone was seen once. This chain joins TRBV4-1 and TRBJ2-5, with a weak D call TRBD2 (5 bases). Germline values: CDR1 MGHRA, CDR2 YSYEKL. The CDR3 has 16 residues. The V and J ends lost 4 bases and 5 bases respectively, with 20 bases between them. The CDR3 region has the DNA TGCGCCAGCAGCCCCCGCTTTAATAGCTCGGGGGAGACCCAGTACTTC. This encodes CASSPRFNSSGETQYF.

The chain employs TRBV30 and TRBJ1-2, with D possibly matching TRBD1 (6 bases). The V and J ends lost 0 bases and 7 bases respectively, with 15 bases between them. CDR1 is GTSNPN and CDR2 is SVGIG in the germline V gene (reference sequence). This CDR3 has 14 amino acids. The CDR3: CAWSVRFRGFGYTF. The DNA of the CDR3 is TGTGCCTGGAGTGTACGGTTCAGGGGATTTGGCTACACCTTC.

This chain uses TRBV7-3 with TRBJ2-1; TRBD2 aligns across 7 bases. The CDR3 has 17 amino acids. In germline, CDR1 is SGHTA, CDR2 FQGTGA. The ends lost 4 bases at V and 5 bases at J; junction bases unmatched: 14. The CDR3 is CASSSGLERGENNEQFF. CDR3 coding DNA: TGTGCCAGCAGCTCAGGACTAGAAAGGGGAGAAAACAATGAGCAGTTCTTC.

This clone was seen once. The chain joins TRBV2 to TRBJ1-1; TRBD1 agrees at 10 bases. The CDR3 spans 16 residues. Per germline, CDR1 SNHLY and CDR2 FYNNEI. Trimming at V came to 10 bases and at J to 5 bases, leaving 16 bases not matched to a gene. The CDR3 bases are TGTGCCACCCGCCCCGGGACAGGGGCCTTGAGGACTGAAGCTTTCTTT. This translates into CATRPGTGALRTEAFF.

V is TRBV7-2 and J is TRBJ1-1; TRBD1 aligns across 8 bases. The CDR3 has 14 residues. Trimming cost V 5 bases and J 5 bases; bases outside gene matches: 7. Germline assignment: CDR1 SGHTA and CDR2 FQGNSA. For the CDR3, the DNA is TGTGCCAGCAGCCCCGAGCGGACAGGGACTGAAGCTTTCTTT. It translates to CASSPERTGTEAFF. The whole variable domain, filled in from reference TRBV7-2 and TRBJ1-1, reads GAGVSQSPSNKVTEKGKDVELRCDPISGHTALYWYRQSLGQGLEFLIYFQGNSAPDKSGLPSDRFSAERTGGSVSTLTIQRTQQEDSAVYLCASSPERTGTEAFFGQGTRLTVV.

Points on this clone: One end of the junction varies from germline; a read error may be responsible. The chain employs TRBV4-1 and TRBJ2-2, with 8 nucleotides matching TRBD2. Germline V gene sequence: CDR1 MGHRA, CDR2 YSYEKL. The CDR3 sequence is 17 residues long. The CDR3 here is CASRQESAGVNTGELFF. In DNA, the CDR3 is TGCGCCAGCAGACAAGAGTCAGCGGGAGTGAACACCGGGGAGCTGTTTTTT.

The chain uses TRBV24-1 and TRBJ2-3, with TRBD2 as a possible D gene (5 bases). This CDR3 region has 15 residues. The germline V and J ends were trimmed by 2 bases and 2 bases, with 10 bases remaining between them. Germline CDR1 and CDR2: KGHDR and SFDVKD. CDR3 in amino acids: CATSDSRGTTDTQYF. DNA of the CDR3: TGTGCCACCAGTGATTCTCGGGGTACCACAGATACGCAGTATTTT.